The 7 T cell receptor beta chains presented below share a single source sample, sequenced in a study of beta chain features in type 1 diabetes (dated by TCRdb to the late 2010s). General findings and caveats noted by the study authors: Type 1 diabetes patients showed a moderate but significant shortening of TCRB CDR3 length in all four CD4+ subsets.

The method behind the library was the immunoSEQ multiplex PCR assay. The High Capacity cDNA Reverse Transcription Kit was used to reverse transcribe all of the isolated RNA, meaning that expressed TCRB transcripts were what got sequenced. Entries here come from immuneACCESS through TCRdb and include only in-frame sequences with V and J called. Some clones fail to appear in such tables; in the studies checked, an unresolved V gene covers under half of the shortfall, and the cause of the remainder is unknown. The sample has roughly 100,000 clones on record, approximately 30% of them singletons. The ten largest make up 0.5% to 0.6% of the sample. Antigen specificity for these receptors is unknown. What was sequenced was central memory CD4+ T cells from blood. The receptors were gathered from a woman aged 18 to 35 with type 1 diabetes.

Only a few counts were recorded for this clone. This chain uses TRBV18 with TRBJ2-4, with D unclear. The CDR3 contains 16 residues. Trimming stripped 3 bases from V and 1 base from J, with 13 bases between. Germline lookup yields CDR1 KGHSH and CDR2 LQKENI. CDR3 sequence (DNA): TGTGCCAGCTCACCTGGGTACGGAGTGGCCAAAAACATTCAGTACTTC. This codes for CASSPGYGVAKNIQYF.

This clone was seen a few times. The chain employs TRBV19 and TRBJ2-2; 11 nucleotides match TRBD1. The CDR3 has 16 residues. V dropped 5 bases and J dropped 6; count of bases not matched to a gene: 8. Germline V gives CDR1 LNHDA, CDR2 SQIVND (reference sequence). The DNA for the CDR3 is TGTGCCAGTAGTCATCCCCCGGGACAGGGGGCCGGGGAGCTGTTTTTT. It yields the protein CASSHPPGQGAGELFF.

The chain has TRBV19 and TRBJ2-1; tentatively, D is TRBD2 (6 bases). CDR1 and CDR2 from the germline V gene are LNHDA and SQIVND (reference sequence). This CDR3 region has 16 residues. The V end was cut by 3 bases, the J end by 9 bases, with 21 bases between. CDR3 sequence: CASSIGGGLTVGEQFF. The CDR3 nucleotides are TGTGCCAGTAGTATCGGAGGAGGGCTGACCGTCGGTGAGCAGTTCTTC.

This chain joins TRBV6-5 and TRBJ1-5; the match to TRBD1 covers 8 bases. CDR1 and CDR2 (germline): MNHEY, SVGAGI. With 6 bases clipped from V and 4 bases from J, the junction kept 2 bases outside the gene matches. The CDR3 covers 13 residues. The CDR3 DNA reads TGTGCCAGCAGCCGACAGGGGAATCAGCCCCAGCATTTT. Its protein is CASSRQGNQPQHF.

This clone was found a few times. This rearrangement joins TRBV10-3 to TRBJ2-5; D remains ambiguous. The CDR3 has 14 residues. The germline gives CDR1 ENHRY, CDR2 SYGVKD. Trimming removed 2 bases from V and 4 bases from J, with 11 bases in between. CDR3 DNA sequence: TGTGCCATCAGTGAGCGACCTCGAGGAGAGACCCAGTACTTC. Encoded protein: CAISERPRGETQYF.

This clone showed up just a few times. The CDR3 coding sequence is TGCGCCAGCAGCCAAGGGGACCCGGGACAGACGATGAACACTGAAGCTTTCTTT. Protein sequence: CASSQGDPGQTMNTEAFF. The J gene is TRBJ1-1, the V gene TRBV4-3; 7 bases map to TRBD1. This CDR3 comprises 18 residues. Germline trimming cut 1 base from V and 0 bases from J; bases unmatched to any gene: 11. The germline V gene has CDR1 LGHNA and CDR2 YSLEER.

The chain employs TRBV27 and TRBJ1-1; D may be TRBD1 (5 bases). Trimming stripped 3 bases from V and 1 base from J, with 15 bases between. The CDR3 is 16 residues long. Per germline, CDR1 MNHEY and CDR2 SMNVEV (reference sequence). CDR3 region: CASSFLGGLGNTEAFF. Here the CDR3 DNA reads TGTGCCAGCAGTTTTTTGGGGGGTTTGGGGAACACTGAAGCTTTCTTT.